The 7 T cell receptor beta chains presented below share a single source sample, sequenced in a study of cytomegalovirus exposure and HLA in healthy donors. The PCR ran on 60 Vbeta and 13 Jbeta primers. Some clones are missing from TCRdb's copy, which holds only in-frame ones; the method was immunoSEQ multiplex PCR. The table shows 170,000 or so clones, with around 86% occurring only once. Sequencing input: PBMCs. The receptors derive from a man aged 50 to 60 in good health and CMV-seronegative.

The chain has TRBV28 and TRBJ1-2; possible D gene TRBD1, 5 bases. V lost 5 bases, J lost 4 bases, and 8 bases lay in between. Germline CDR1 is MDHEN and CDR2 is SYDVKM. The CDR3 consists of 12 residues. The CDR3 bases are TGTGCCAGCAGTCCAACAGGCTATGGCTACACCTTC. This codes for CASSPTGYGYTF.

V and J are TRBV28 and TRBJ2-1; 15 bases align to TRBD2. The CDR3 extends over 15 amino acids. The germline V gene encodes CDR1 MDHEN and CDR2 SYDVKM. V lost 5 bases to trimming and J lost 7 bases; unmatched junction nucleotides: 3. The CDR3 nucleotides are TGTGCCAGCAGTCCCGGGACTAGCGGGAGGAATGAGCAGTTCTTC. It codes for CASSPGTSGRNEQFF.

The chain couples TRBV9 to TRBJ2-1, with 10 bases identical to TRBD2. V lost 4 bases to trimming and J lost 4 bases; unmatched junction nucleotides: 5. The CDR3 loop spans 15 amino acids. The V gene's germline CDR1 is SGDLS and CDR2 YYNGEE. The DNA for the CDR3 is TGTGCCAGCAGCATTACTAGCGGGGAATACAATGAGCAGTTCTTC. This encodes CASSITSGEYNEQFF.

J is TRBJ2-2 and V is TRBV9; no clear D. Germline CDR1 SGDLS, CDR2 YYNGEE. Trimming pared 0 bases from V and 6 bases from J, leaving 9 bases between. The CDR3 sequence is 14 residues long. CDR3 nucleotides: TGTGCCAGCAGCGTAGCCCCGGGTTCCGGGGAGCTGTTTTTT. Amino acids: CASSVAPGSGELFF.

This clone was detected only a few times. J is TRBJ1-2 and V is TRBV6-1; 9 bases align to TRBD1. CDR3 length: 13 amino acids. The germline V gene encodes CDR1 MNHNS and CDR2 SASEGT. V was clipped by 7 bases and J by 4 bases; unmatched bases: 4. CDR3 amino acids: CASKGGQGYGYTF. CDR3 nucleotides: TGTGCCAGCAAGGGGGGACAGGGCTATGGCTACACCTTC.

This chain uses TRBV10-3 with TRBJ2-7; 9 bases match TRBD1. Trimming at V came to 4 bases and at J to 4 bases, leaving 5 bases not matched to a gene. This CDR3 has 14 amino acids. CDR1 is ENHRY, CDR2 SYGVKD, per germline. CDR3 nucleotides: TGTGCCATCAGTGCCGGGACAGGGATGTACGAGCAGTACTTC. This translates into CAISAGTGMYEQYF.

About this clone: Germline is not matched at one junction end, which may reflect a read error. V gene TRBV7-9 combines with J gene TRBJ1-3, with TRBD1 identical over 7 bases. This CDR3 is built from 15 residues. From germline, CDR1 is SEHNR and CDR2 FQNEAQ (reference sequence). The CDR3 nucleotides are TGTTCCAGCAGAGGACAGGCGATCTCTGGAAACACCATATATTTT. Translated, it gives CSSRGQAISGNTIYF. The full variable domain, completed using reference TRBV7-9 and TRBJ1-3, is DTGVSQNPRHKITKRGQNVTFRCDPISEHNRLYWYRQTLGQGPEFLTYFQNEAQLEKSRLLSDRFSAERPKGSFSTLEIQRTEQGDSAMYLCSSRGQAISGNTIYFGEGSWLTVV.